This T cell receptor (beta chain) emerged from a study of early T cells in non-severe SARS-CoV-2 infection. Overall study: The chains were unpaired, and the sequenced material was bulk RNA from unsorted whole blood.

V lost 5 bases and J lost 5; bases outside the gene matches: 10. This CDR3 has 15 residues. Germline CDR1 and CDR2: SGHTA and FQGTGA. TCRdb ran MiXCR on the 5' RACE reads and lists one entry per CDR3 protein. This table has 80,000 or so distinct CDR3 sequences, over 11% appearing once. This chain joins TRBV7-3 and TRBJ2-5; TRBD2 aligns across 8 bases. This clonotype was obtained from an adult who was a healthcare worker with PCR-confirmed SARS-CoV-2 infection or an uninfected control (not recorded which). Sequenced material: whole blood. In DNA, the CDR3 is TGTGCCAGCAGCCCCGGGGGGGCTGCCCGGGAGACCCAGTACTTC. Its protein product is CASSPGGAARETQYF.